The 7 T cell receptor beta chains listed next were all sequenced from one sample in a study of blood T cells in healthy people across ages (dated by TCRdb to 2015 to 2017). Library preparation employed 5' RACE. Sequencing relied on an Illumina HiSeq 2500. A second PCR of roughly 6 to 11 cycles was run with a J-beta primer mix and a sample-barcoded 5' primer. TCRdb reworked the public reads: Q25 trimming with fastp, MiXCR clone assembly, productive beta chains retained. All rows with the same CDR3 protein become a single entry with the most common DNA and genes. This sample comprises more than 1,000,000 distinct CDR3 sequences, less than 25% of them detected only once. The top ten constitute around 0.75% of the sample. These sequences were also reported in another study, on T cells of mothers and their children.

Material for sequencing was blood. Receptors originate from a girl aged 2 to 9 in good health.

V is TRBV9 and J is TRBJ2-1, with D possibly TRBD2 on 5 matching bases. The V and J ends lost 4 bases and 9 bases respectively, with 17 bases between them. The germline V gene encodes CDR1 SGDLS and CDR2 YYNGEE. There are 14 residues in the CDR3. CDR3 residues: CASSPRESGIEQFF. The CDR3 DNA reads TGTGCCAGCAGCCCTAGAGAATCGGGGATTGAGCAGTTCTTC.

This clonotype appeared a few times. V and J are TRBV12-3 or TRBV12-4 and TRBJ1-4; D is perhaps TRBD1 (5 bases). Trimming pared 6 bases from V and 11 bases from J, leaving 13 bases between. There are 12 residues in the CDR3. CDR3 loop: CASSWRRGKLFF. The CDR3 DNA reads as TGTGCCAGCAGCTGGAGACGGGGGAAACTGTTTTTT.

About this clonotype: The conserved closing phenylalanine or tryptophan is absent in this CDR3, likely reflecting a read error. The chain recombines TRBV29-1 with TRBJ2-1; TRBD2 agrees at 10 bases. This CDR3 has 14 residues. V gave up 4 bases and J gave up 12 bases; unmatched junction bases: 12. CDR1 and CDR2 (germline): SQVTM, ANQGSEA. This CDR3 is CSVATSGREVGQFL. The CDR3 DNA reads TGCAGCGTTGCAACCAGCGGGAGGGAGGTCGGGCAGTTCTTA.

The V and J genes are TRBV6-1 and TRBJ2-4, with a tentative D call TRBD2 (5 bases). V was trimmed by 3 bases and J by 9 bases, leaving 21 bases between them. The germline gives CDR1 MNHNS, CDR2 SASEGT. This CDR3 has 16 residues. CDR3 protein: CASSDGLNWAEGIQYF. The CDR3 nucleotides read TGTGCCAGCAGTGACGGCCTAAACTGGGCCGAGGGCATTCAGTACTTC.

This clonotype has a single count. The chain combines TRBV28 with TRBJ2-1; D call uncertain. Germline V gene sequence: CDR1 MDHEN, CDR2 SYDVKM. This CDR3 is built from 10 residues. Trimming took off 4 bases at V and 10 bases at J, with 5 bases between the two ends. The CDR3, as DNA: TGTGCCAGCAGTTGGAAGGAGCAGTTCTTC. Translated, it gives CASSWKEQFF.

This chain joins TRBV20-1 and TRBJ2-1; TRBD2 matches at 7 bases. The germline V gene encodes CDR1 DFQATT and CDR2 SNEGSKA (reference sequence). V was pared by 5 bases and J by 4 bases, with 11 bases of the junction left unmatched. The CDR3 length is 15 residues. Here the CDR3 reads CSAGSGWEIYNEQFF. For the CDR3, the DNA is TGCAGTGCTGGTAGCGGGTGGGAGATTTACAATGAGCAGTTCTTC.

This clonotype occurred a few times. CDR3 residues: CSATEGAANTEAFF. CDR3 nucleotide sequence: TGCAGTGCTACTGAGGGGGCCGCGAACACTGAAGCTTTCTTT. This chain links TRBV20-1 with TRBJ1-1; the match to TRBD1 covers 7 bases. Trimming at V came to 4 bases and at J to 1 base, leaving 6 bases not matched to a gene. The germline V gene encodes CDR1 DFQATT and CDR2 SNEGSKA (reference sequence). This CDR3 is built from 14 residues.